A selection of T cell receptor beta chains follows, all from one sample in a study of identical twins. TCRdb reanalysed the 5' RACE reads using MiXCR and keeps one entry per CDR3 protein. Among roughly 710,000 distinct CDR3 sequences listed, around 5.7% were seen once. Sequencing was carried out using naive T cells sorted from blood. The receptor set was obtained from a man younger than 30 in good health. Each CDR3 is given with its conserved first and last residue. The order of the fields is J gene, CDR3 length, V gene, CDR3 protein.

TRBJ2-1 | 13 | TRBV12-3/TRBV12-4 | CASSLRGLEEQFF
TRBJ2-7 | 17 | TRBV7-2 | CASSRGPGPGALGEQYF
TRBJ1-1 | 15 | TRBV7-9 | CASSHPGQGDTEAFF
TRBJ1-2 | 12 | TRBV29-1 | CSAGQGSYGYTF
TRBJ1-4 | 15 | TRBV6-1 | CASSRSDRGNEKLFF
TRBJ1-2 | 13 | TRBV20-1 | CSAGEGTLVGYTF
TRBJ1-4 | 14 | TRBV12-3/TRBV12-4 | CASSSGVTNEKLFF
TRBJ2-4 | 14 | TRBV20-1 | CSASGTGAQNIQYF
TRBJ1-5 | 17 | TRBV27 | CASSLLGGQGANQPQHF
TRBJ2-4 | 14 | TRBV20-1 | CSAASMESGNIQYF
TRBJ2-5 | 14 | TRBV11-1 | CASSSTGDWETQYF
TRBJ2-2 | 13 | TRBV5-1 | CASSLVGTRELFF
TRBJ2-6 | 15 | TRBV18 | CASSPPNTGANVLTF
TRBJ2-7 | 14 | TRBV10-2 | CASSGSGRVNEQYF
TRBJ2-2 | 12 | TRBV29-1 | CSVREQAGELFF
TRBJ2-2 | 13 | TRBV20-1 | CSARSITTGELFF
TRBJ2-2 | 14 | TRBV19 | CASSQPGDTGELFF
TRBJ1-6 | 14 | TRBV12-3/TRBV12-4 | CASSLGTGSSPLHF
TRBJ2-7 | 12 | TRBV7-2 | CASSLDSNEQYF
TRBJ2-3 | 16 | TRBV6-1 | CASSAGLAGSTDTQYF
TRBJ2-7 | 15 | TRBV20-1 | CSARDRKQSSYEQYF
TRBJ2-7 | 14 | TRBV28 | CASTPGTRGYEQYF
TRBJ2-7 | 15 | TRBV7-8 | CASSLVAGDGYEQYF
TRBJ1-1 | 12 | TRBV20-1 | CSAPRGGTEAFF
TRBJ2-5 | 16 | TRBV7-6 | CASSPPGLLYQETQYF
TRBJ1-1 | 14 | TRBV30 | CAWSVSRRNTEAFF